This T cell receptor beta chain appears in the sequencing data of a study of shared clonotypes between healthy human individuals. General observations from the study: Sharing across four donors was highest in naive CD4 (around 5%) and lowest in memory CD8 (about 0.4%). Despite large depth, rarefaction showed incomplete sorted-subset sequencing. Non-shared clonotypes had lower generation probabilities than clonotypes shared by all four sorted-subset donors.

Deletions cut 5 bases from V and 8 bases from J, with 15 bases between. The CDR3 has 14 amino acids. Germline CDR1 MNHEY, CDR2 SVGAGI. As for this clone: The antigen is not known.

The repertoire was sequenced with immunoSEQ multiplex PCR; TCRdb's copy has only in-frame clones and lacks some. The sample includes around 2.1 million clones, almost 96% of them seen just once. Specimen: naive CD4+ T cells sorted from blood. As for subset: CD45RA+ positively selected. This sequence joins TRBV6-5 and TRBJ1-4, with a possible D match to TRBD1 (6 bases). The TCR comes from a man between 18 and 35 years old in good health. CDR3 sequence reads: CASSIVPQGEKLFF. Written as DNA, the CDR3 is TGTGCCAGCAGTATCGTTCCCCAGGGGGAAAAACTGTTTTTT.